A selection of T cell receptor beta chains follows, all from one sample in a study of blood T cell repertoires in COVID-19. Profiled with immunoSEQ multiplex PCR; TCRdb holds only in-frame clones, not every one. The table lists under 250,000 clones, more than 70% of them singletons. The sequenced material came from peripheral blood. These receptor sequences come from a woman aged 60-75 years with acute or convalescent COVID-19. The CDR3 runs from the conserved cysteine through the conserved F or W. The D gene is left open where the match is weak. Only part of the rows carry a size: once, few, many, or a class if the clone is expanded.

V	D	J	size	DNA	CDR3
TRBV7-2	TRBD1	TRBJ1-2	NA	TGTGCCAGCAGCTTAGTAGGGGGACAGGGGGAAGGCTACACCTTC	CASSLVGGQGEGYTF
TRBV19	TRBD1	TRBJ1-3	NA	TGTGCCAGTATCCCTCACAGGGGAGGTGGAAACACCATATATTTT	CASIPHRGGGNTIYF
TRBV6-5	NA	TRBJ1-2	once	TGTGCCAGCAGTAGACTGACTGGAGGCTACACCTTC	CASSRLTGGYTF
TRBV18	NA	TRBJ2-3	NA	TGTGCCAGCTCACTCTCATCTGGAGGTGATACGCAGTATTTT	CASSLSSGGDTQYF
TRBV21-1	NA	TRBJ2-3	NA	TGTGCCAGCAGCAATCGGACAGGGCAAGAAGATACGCAGTATTTT	CASSNRTGQEDTQYF
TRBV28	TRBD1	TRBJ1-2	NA	TGTGCCAGCAGTTTCGGACAGGGAAAGGAAGGCTACACCTTC	CASSFGQGKEGYTF
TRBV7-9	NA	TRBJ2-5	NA	TGTGCCAGCATACGAACAGGGTCCGGAGAGACCCAGTACTTC	CASIRTGSGETQYF
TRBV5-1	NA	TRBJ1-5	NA	TGCGCCAGCAGCTTGGGCCCGGGTGAAGAACAGCCCCAGCATTTT	CASSLGPGEEQPQHF
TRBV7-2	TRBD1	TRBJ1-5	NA	TGTGCCAGCAGCCCGCGGACAGGGACAAGCAATCAGCCCCAGCATTTT	CASSPRTGTSNQPQHF
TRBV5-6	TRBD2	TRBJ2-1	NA	TGTGCCAGCACTGGAGGAGCTAGCGGGAGGTATGAGCAGTTCTTC	CASTGGASGRYEQFF
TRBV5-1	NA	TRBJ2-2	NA	TGCGCCAGCAGCTTGGCCGGGGAAAAATCCGGGGAGCTGTTTTTT	CASSLAGEKSGELFF
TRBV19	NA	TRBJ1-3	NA	TGTGCCAGTAGTATTCCCTCCCTGGGAAACACCATATATTTT	CASSIPSLGNTIYF
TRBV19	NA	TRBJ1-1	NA	TGTGCCAGTAGTATTGCTGCGGGCCTAGCGGGCACTGAAGCTTTCTTT	CASSIAAGLAGTEAFF
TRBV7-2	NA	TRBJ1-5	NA	TGTGCCAGCAGCTTAGCGGGAGAAGGTGGCAATCAGCCCCAGCATTTT	CASSLAGEGGNQPQHF
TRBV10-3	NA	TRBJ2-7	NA	TGTGCCATCAGTGCGGCAGACAGAACCTACGAGCAGTACTTC	CAISAADRTYEQYF
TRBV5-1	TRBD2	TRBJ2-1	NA	TGCGCCAGCAGCTTGGTCAGCGGGGGATACAATGAGCAGTTCTTC	CASSLVSGGYNEQFF
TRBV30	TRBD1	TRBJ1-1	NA	TGTGCCTGGAAGGTCGCAGGGGGCGCGTCGGGCACTGAAGCTTTCTTT	CAWKVAGGASGTEAFF
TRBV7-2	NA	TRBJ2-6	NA	TGTGCCAGCAGCTTAGCGTACGGGACTGGGGCCAACGTCCTGACTTTC	CASSLAYGTGANVLTF
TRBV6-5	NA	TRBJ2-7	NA	TGTGCCAGCAGACCGGACAGACCCCCCTACGAGCAGTACTTC	CASRPDRPPYEQYF
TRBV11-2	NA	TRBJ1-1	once	TGTGCCAGCAGCCACCTAGTTATAGAGAGAGACACTGAAGCTTTCTTT	CASSHLVIERDTEAFF
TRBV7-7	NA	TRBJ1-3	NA	TGTGCTAGCAGCCTATTTCCCGGGGCTGGAAACACCATATATTTT	CASSLFPGAGNTIYF
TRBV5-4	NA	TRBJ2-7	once	TGTGCCAGCAGCTTGGGAGGAATCGAGCAGTACTTC	CASSLGGIEQYF
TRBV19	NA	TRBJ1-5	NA	TGTGCCAGTAGTATCGGGGGAGGTCTGGGTCAGCCCCAGCATTTT	CASSIGGGLGQPQHF
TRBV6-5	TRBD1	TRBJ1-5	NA	TGTGCCAGCAGTTACGGCGGCAGGGGGAGCAATCAGCCCCAGCATTTT	CASSYGGRGSNQPQHF
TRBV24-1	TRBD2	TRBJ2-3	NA	TGTGCCACCCGCGCTAGCGGGAGGGGGACAGATACGCAGTATTTT	CATRASGRGTDTQYF
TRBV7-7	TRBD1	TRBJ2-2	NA	TGTGCTAGCAGCCCGGCGGCAGGGGGCACCGGGGAGCTGTTTTTT	CASSPAAGGTGELFF
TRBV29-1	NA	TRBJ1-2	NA	TGCAGCGTTGAAGATTGGGCCCACGGTGGCTACACCTTC	CSVEDWAHGGYTF
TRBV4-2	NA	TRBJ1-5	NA	TGTGCCAGCAGCCAAGAAGGGGGGGGTCAGCCCCAGCATTTT	CASSQEGGGQPQHF
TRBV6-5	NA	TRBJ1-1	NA	TGTGCCAGCAGGGGCGTTGGGACTGAAGCTTTCTTT	CASRGVGTEAFF
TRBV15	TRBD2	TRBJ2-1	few	TGTGCCACCAGCGAGACTAGCGGGGGACACTACAATGAGCAGTTCTTC	CATSETSGGHYNEQFF
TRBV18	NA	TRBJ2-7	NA	TGTGCCAGCTCACCACACCCAGGGTACGAGCAGTACTTC	CASSPHPGYEQYF
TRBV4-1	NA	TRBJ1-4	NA	TGCGCCAGCAGCCTTGGACTTTATCAGGAAAAACTGTTTTTT	CASSLGLYQEKLFF
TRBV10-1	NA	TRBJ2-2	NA	TGCGCCAGCAGTGAGAATTCTGGCAACACCGGGGAGCTGTTTTTT	CASSENSGNTGELFF
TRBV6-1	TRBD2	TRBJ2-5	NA	TGTGCCAGCAGTGAGGGACTAGCGGGAGGAGAAGAGACCCAGTACTTC	CASSEGLAGGEETQYF
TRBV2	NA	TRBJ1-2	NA	TGTGCCAGCAAACAAGCAGGCCGTTATGGCTACACCTTC	CASKQAGRYGYTF
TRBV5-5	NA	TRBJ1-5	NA	TGTGCCAGCAGCTTGGAAGTCAGGCCGACAAGATATAGCAATCAGCCCCAGCATTTT	CASSLEVRPTRYSNQPQHF
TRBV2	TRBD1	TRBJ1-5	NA	TGTGCCAGCAGTGGGGACAGGGGGAATCAGCCCCAGCATTTT	CASSGDRGNQPQHF
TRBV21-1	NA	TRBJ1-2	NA	TGTGCCAGCAGCTATACAGTGCGGGGTTACCAAGACTATGGCTACACCTTC	CASSYTVRGYQDYGYTF
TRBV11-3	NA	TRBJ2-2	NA	TGTGCCAGCAGTAATGAGGGCGGGGAGCTGTTTTTT	CASSNEGGELFF
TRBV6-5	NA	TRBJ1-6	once	TGTGCCAGCAGTCAGGGTCGTAATTCACCCCTCCACTTT	CASSQGRNSPLHF
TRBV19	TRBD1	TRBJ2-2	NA	TGTGCCAGTAGTGACAGGGGGAACACCGGGGAGCTGTTTTTT	CASSDRGNTGELFF
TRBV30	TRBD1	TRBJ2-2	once	TGTGCCTGGGCTCTTACAGGGGCTACCGGGGAGCTGTTTTTT	CAWALTGATGELFF
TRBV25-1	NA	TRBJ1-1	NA	TGTGCCAGCAGTGACCGGGACTCAGCGCGGGACACTGAAGCTTTCTTT	CASSDRDSARDTEAFF
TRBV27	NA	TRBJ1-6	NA	TGTGCCAGCAGTTTATTCACCGACAGAGTCGGGGGTTCACCCCTCCACTTT	CASSLFTDRVGGSPLHF
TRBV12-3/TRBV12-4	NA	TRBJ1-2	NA	TGTGCCAGCAGTTCCTATATGGGCTACACCTTC	CASSSYMGYTF
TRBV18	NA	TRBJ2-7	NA	TGTGCCAGCTCACCGGTTGAGCCCGCCTACGAGCAGTACTTC	CASSPVEPAYEQYF
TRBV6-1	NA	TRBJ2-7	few	TGTGCCAGCAGTGAAATGAGGTACGAGCAGTACTTC	CASSEMRYEQYF
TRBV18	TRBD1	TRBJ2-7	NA	TGTGCCAGCTCACGAGGGGGCCCGACCTACGAGCAGTACTTC	CASSRGGPTYEQYF
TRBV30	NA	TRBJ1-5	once	TGTGCCTGGAGTGTACTTGGAGGAATCAATCAGCCCCAGCATTTT	CAWSVLGGINQPQHF
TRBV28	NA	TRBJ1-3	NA	TGTGCCAGCAGTTTATTACAGGGTCAGGGAAACACCATATATTTT	CASSLLQGQGNTIYF
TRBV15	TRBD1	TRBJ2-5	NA	TGTGCCACCAGCAGCCGCAGGGGGTACCAAGAGACCCAGTACTTC	CATSSRRGYQETQYF
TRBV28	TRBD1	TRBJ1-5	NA	TGTGCCAGCAGTACCCGACAGGGGATGGGTCGTCAGCCCCAGCATTTT	CASSTRQGMGRQPQHF
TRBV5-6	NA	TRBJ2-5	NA	TGTGCCAGCAGTCAGGCCGTTGCGAAGACCCAGTACTTC	CASSQAVAKTQYF
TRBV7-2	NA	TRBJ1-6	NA	TGTGCCAGCAGCTTAAGTGGGACACTCCACTTT	CASSLSGTLHF
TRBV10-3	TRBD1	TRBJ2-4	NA	TGTGCCATCAGAGGGACAGGGGGTAACATTCAGTACTTC	CAIRGTGGNIQYF